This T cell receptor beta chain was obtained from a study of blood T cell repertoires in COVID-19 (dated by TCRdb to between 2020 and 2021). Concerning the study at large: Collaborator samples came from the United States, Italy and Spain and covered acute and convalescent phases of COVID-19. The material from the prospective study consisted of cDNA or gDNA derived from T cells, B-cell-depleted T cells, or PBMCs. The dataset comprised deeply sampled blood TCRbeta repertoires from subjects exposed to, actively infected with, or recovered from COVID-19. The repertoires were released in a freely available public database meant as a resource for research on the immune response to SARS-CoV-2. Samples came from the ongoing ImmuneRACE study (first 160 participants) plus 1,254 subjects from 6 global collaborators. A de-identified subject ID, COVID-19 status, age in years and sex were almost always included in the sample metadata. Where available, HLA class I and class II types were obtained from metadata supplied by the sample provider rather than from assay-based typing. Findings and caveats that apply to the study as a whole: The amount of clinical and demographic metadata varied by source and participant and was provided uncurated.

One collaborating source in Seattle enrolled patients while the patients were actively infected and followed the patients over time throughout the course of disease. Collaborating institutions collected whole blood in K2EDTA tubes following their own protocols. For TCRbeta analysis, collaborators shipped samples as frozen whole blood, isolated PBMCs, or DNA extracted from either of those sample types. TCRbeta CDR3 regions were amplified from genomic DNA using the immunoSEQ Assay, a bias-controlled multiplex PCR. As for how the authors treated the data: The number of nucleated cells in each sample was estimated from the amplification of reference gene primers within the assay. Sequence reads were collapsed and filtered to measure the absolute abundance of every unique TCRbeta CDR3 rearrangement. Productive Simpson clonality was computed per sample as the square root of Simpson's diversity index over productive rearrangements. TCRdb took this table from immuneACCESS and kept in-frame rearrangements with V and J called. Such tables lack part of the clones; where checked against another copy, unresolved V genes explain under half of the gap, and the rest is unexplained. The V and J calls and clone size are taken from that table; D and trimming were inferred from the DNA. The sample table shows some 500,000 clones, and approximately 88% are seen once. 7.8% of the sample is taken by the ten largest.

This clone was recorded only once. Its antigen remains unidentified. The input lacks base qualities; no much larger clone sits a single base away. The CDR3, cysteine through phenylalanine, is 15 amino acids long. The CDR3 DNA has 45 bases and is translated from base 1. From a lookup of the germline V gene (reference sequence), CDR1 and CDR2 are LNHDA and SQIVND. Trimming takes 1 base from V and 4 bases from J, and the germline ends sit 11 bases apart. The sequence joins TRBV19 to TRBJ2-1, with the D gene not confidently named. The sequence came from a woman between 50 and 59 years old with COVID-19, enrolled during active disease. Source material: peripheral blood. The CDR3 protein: CASSIAPRGYNEQFF. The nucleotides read TGTGCCAGTAGTATAGCCCCCCGAGGATACAATGAGCAGTTCTTC.